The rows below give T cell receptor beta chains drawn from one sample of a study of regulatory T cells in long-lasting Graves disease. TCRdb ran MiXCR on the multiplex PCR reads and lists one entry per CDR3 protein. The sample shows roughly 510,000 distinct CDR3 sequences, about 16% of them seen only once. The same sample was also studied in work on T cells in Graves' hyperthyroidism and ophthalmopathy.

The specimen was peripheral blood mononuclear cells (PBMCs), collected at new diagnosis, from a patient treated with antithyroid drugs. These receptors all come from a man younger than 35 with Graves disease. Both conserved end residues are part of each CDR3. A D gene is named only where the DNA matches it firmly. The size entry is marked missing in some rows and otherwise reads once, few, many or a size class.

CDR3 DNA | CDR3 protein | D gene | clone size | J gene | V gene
TGCGCCAGCAGCCCGGGGACAGGGAGGGAGACCCAGTACTTC | CASSPGTGRETQYF | TRBD1 | few | TRBJ2-5 | TRBV5-1
TGTGCCAGCAGCCCCGGACAGGGCGGCACCGGGGAGCTGTTTTTT | CASSPGQGGTGELFF | TRBD1 | many | TRBJ2-2 | TRBV12-3/TRBV12-4
TGTGCCAGCAGTCGAGGTAGAAATCAGCCCCAGCATTTT | CASSRGRNQPQHF | . | many | TRBJ1-5 | TRBV12-3/TRBV12-4
TGCGCCAGCAGCTCCCTAGCGGGAGGAGTCAATGAGCAGTTCTTC | CASSSLAGGVNEQFF | TRBD2 | many | TRBJ2-1 | TRBV5-1
TGTGCCAGCAGCCAAGTTGGGGGGGGACCCCTAAGAGAGACCCAGTACTTC | CASSQVGGGPLRETQYF | TRBD2 | . | TRBJ2-5 | TRBV4-2
TGTGCCAGCAAGCGCGGGACGACAACTAATGAAAAACTGTTTTTT | CASKRGTTTNEKLFF | . | many | TRBJ1-4 | TRBV12-3/TRBV12-4
TGTGCCAGCAGTTACCACACTAAAGATACGCAGTATTTT | CASSYHTKDTQYF | . | . | TRBJ2-3 | TRBV6-5
TGTGCCAGCAGCTCCCCCTTGGACGGAAGCTCCTACAATGAGCAGTTCTTC | CASSSPLDGSSYNEQFF | . | . | TRBJ2-1 | TRBV7-9
TGTGCCAGTAGTATCGGAGCAGGGACCACTGAAGCTTTCTTT | CASSIGAGTTEAFF | . | . | TRBJ1-1 | TRBV19
TGTGCCAGCAGCTTGACAGGGAGGAATGTTCTTAGCAATCAGCCCCAGCATTTT | CASSLTGRNVLSNQPQHF | TRBD1 | few | TRBJ1-5 | TRBV7-8
TGTGCCAGCAGCCCAATACAGGGGCGCTATGGCTACACCTTC | CASSPIQGRYGYTF | TRBD1 | . | TRBJ1-2 | TRBV7-6
TGCGCCAGCAGCTCCCTTCCCGGGGAGCAGTACTTC | CASSSLPGEQYF | . | . | TRBJ2-7 | TRBV4-1
TGTGCCAGCAGCCAAGTTCGTTTGACCAAAAACATTCAGTACTTC | CASSQVRLTKNIQYF | . | few | TRBJ2-4 | TRBV3-1
TGCAGTGCACCCGGGACAGGGGGCCTTAGCTCCTACGAGCAGTACTTC | CSAPGTGGLSSYEQYF | TRBD1 | . | TRBJ2-7 | TRBV20-1
TGTGCCAGCAGCACCATAGGGGGCGGCCGCTACGAGCAGTACTTC | CASSTIGGGRYEQYF | TRBD1 | many | TRBJ2-7 | TRBV28
TGTGCCAGCAGCAACCGGGACAGACACAATGAGCAGTTCTTC | CASSNRDRHNEQFF | TRBD1 | few | TRBJ2-1 | TRBV5-6
TGTGCCAGCAGCGTGGGGGGACAGGTTCAAGAAAAACTGTTTTTT | CASSVGGQVQEKLFF | TRBD1 | once | TRBJ1-4 | TRBV9
TGTGCCAGCAGCCCAGGACAGGGGATTAATGAAAAACTGTTTTTT | CASSPGQGINEKLFF | TRBD1 | . | TRBJ1-4 | TRBV6-2/TRBV6-3
TGCGCCAGTTTGGTCCCGCTTACAAGCTCCTACAATGAGCAGTTCTTC | CASLVPLTSSYNEQFF | . | . | TRBJ2-1 | TRBV10-1
TGTGCCAGCAGCCCGGGACTAGCCGCGGGCGAGCAGTACTTC | CASSPGLAAGEQYF | TRBD2 | . | TRBJ2-7 | TRBV27
TGTGCCAGTAGTGGGCAGGGGACAACGGGTGGCTACACCTTC | CASSGQGTTGGYTF | . | . | TRBJ1-2 | TRBV19
TGCAGTGCTAGCAAGGGGGCGAGGAATGAGCAGTTCTTC | CSASKGARNEQFF | TRBD1 | many | TRBJ2-1 | TRBV20-1
TGTGCCAGCAGCCCACGAGTAGAACAGGGAGCGTACAATGAGCAGTTCTTC | CASSPRVEQGAYNEQFF | . | many | TRBJ2-1 | TRBV3-1
TGTGCCAGCAGCCCGGACGTCTCCTTAGGGGGTGGCTACACCTTC | CASSPDVSLGGGYTF | . | few | TRBJ1-2 | TRBV7-9
TGTGCCAGCAGCTATAATTCACCCCTCCACTTT | CASSYNSPLHF | . | . | TRBJ1-6 | TRBV3-1
TGTGCCTGGAGAGTCCCTAGCGTTGGAAGGGAGGACGGGGAGCTGTTTTTT | CAWRVPSVGREDGELFF | . | . | TRBJ2-2 | TRBV30
TGTGCCAGCAGCTTGAGGAGAATAGCTCTTGGGCAAGAGACCCAGTACTTC | CASSLRRIALGQETQYF | . | . | TRBJ2-5 | TRBV11-2
TGTGCCAGCAGCCCGGCCAGCGGGAGTAATGAGCAGTTCTTC | CASSPASGSNEQFF | TRBD2 | . | TRBJ2-1 | TRBV5-6
TGTGCCAGCATCCCCCGGTTGAGGCCGGGGGACAGCTCCTACAATGAGCAGTTCTTC | CASIPRLRPGDSSYNEQFF | . | . | TRBJ2-1 | TRBV27
TGTGCCAGCAGCCAAGTGGAGGTTGACCTCCACTTT | CASSQVEVDLHF | . | few | TRBJ1-6 | TRBV3-1
TGTGCCACCAGTAAGATGGGGGGGACAACAGATACGCAGTATTTT | CATSKMGGTTDTQYF | . | . | TRBJ2-3 | TRBV24-1